These 20 T cell receptor beta chains originate from one sample sequenced in a study of blood T cell repertoires in COVID-19. Generated by immunoSEQ multiplex PCR, the TCRdb table keeps only in-frame clones and is missing some. The profile shows around 500,000 clones, approximately 88% of them singletons. Sequences were obtained from PBMCs or T cells enriched from blood (not recorded which). These receptors all come from a woman in her forties who had recovered from COVID-19.

V gene TRBV7-2 combines with J gene TRBJ2-3; a weak D match, TRBD2 (5 bases). The V end lost 0 bases, the J end lost 6 bases, and 10 bases lay between the germline ends. The germline CDR1 and CDR2 sequences are SGHTA and FQGNSA. This CDR3 comprises 14 residues. Here the CDR3 reads CASSLARAEDTQYF. For the CDR3, the DNA is TGTGCCAGCAGCTTAGCGCGGGCTGAGGATACGCAGTATTTT.

This chain links TRBV25-1 with TRBJ2-1, with 7 positions matching TRBD1. V lost 8 bases and J lost 2; bases outside the gene matches: 6. There are 14 residues in the CDR3. Germline CDR1 reads MGHDK; CDR2 reads SYGVNS. The CDR3 region is CASFRDSPYNEQFF. The DNA of the CDR3 is TGTGCCAGCTTCCGGGACAGTCCCTACAATGAGCAGTTCTTC.

The rearrangement uses TRBV13 and TRBJ2-7; 14 nucleotides agree with TRBD2. V gave up 0 bases and J gave up 3 bases; unmatched junction bases: 4. The CDR3 loop spans 17 amino acids. The germline V gene encodes CDR1 PRHDT and CDR2 FYEKMQ (reference sequence). The CDR3 reads CASSLGAGLAGDYEQYF. The CDR3 region has the DNA TGTGCCAGCAGCTTAGGTGCGGGACTAGCGGGAGACTACGAGCAGTACTTC.

J is TRBJ1-1 and V is TRBV9; TRBD1 might be the D (5 bases). This CDR3 region has 13 residues. Looked up from germline, CDR1 is SGDLS and CDR2 is YYNGEE. Trimming stripped 4 bases from V and 1 base from J, with 8 bases between. Here the CDR3 reads CASSSGGNTEAFF. CDR3 bases: TGTGCCAGCAGCTCGGGGGGGAACACTGAAGCTTTCTTT.

The V gene is TRBV14, the J gene TRBJ2-3; D may be TRBD2 (6 bases). The germline CDR1 and CDR2 sequences are SGHDN and FVKESK. The CDR3 extends over 17 amino acids. V lost 2 bases, J lost 2 bases, and 17 bases lay in between. The CDR3 region has the DNA TGTGCCAGCAGCCAAATTCCAGCGGGCCCATCCACAGATACGCAGTATTTT. Amino acid sequence: CASSQIPAGPSTDTQYF.

CDR3 bases: TGTGCCAGCAGCCCGACAGGGTACGAGCAGTACTTC. It yields the protein CASSPTGYEQYF. V is TRBV27 and J is TRBJ2-7; 7 bases are shared with TRBD1. Per the germline V gene, CDR1 is MNHEY and CDR2 is SMNVEV (reference sequence). V lost 6 bases to trimming and J lost 4 bases; unmatched junction nucleotides: 3. This CDR3 is built from 12 residues.

The chain has TRBV6-1 and TRBJ1-3; D not certain. Germline V gene lookup returns CDR1 MNHNS and CDR2 SASEGT. V lost 6 bases and J lost 2, with 8 bases in between. This CDR3 has 13 residues. In DNA, the CDR3 is TGTGCCAGCAGACGAGGGACTGGAAACACCATATATTTT. This encodes CASRRGTGNTIYF.

The rearrangement joins TRBV5-1 to TRBJ2-5; possible D gene TRBD1, 6 bases. Trimming left V 3 bases short and J 3 bases short, with 9 bases between. This CDR3 comprises 13 residues. The germline V gene encodes CDR1 SGHRS and CDR2 YFSETQ. The CDR3 DNA reads TGCGCCAGCAGCTACAGGGTAGAAGAGACCCAGTACTTC. This translates into CASSYRVEETQYF.

The chain recombines TRBV7-8 with TRBJ2-5; TRBD2 is a possible D gene (5 bases). V was trimmed by 5 bases and J by 2 bases, leaving 9 bases between them. The germline gives CDR1 SGHVS, CDR2 FQNEAQ. CDR3 length equals 13 residues. The CDR3 coding sequence is TGTGCCAGCAGCATCCGGGGTCAAGAGACCCAGTACTTC. This translates into CASSIRGQETQYF.

The chain carries TRBV4-1 and TRBJ2-1; TRBD1 matches 7 bases. Germline loops: CDR1 MGHRA, CDR2 YSYEKL. The CDR3 contains 18 residues. The trim removed 5 bases at V and 12 bases at J, leaving 25 bases unmatched. The CDR3 bases are TGCGCCAGCAGCACAGGGGTCCTAGCCAACCCTCCTTTGGATGGGCAGTTCTTC. Residues: CASSTGVLANPPLDGQFF.

This sequence joins TRBV23-1 and TRBJ1-2; tentatively, D is TRBD1 (5 bases). TRBV23-1 is an open reading frame, and its role is uncertain. V lost 1 base and J lost 0, with 18 bases in between. The CDR3 contains 18 residues. CDR3 sequence (DNA): TGCGCCAGCAGTCAATTGCGCAGGGAGGTTCGTACTAACTATGGCTACACCTTC. Translated: CASSQLRREVRTNYGYTF.

This chain uses TRBV5-1 with TRBJ2-1, with D possibly matching TRBD2 (6 bases). CDR3 size: 16 residues. The V end lost 2 bases, the J end lost 0 bases, and 12 bases lay between the germline ends. Germline V gene data show CDR1 as SGHRS and CDR2 as YFSETQ. The CDR3 loop is CASSLISGISYNEQFF. CDR3 DNA: TGCGCCAGCAGCTTAATTAGCGGAATCTCCTACAATGAGCAGTTCTTC.

As DNA, the CDR3 is TGTGCCATCAGTCCCACTAGCGGGAGATTAGCGGGCACAGATACGCAGTATTTT. It translates to CAISPTSGRLAGTDTQYF. The chain uses TRBV10-3 and TRBJ2-3, with TRBD2 matching 11 bases. The germline CDR1 and CDR2 sequences are ENHRY and SYGVKD. The CDR3 loop spans 18 amino acids. The ends lost 5 bases at V and 1 base at J; junction bases unmatched: 11.

The chain couples TRBV11-3 to TRBJ2-7, with 8 nucleotides matching TRBD1. Germline loops: CDR1 SGHNT, CDR2 YENEEA. CDR3 length: 14 residues. V was pared by 4 bases and J by 7 bases, with 9 bases of the junction left unmatched. This chain's CDR3 is CASSSWTGREEQYF. For the CDR3, the DNA is TGTGCCAGCAGCTCATGGACAGGGCGAGAGGAGCAGTACTTC.

CDR3 residues: CASSSTSGRYEQYF. In DNA form, the CDR3 reads TGTGCCAGCAGCTCGACTAGCGGGAGGTACGAGCAGTACTTC. The V and J genes are TRBV7-2 and TRBJ2-7; the match to TRBD2 covers 13 bases. CDR3 length: 14 residues. Germline loops: CDR1 SGHTA, CDR2 FQGNSA. V lost 4 bases, J lost 4 bases, and 1 base stayed unmatched.

V is TRBV29-1 and J is TRBJ1-2; D call uncertain. The germline CDR1 and CDR2 sequences are SQVTM and ANQGSEA. This CDR3 is 14 amino acids long. V dropped 3 bases and J dropped 1 base, with 12 bases sitting between them. The DNA for the CDR3 is TGCAGCGTTGAGGGCCGCTTGGGTAACTATGGCTACACCTTC. Its translation is CSVEGRLGNYGYTF.

This chain uses TRBV19 with TRBJ1-5, with D uncertain. Per the germline V gene, CDR1 is LNHDA and CDR2 is SQIVND (reference sequence). This CDR3 spans 12 amino acids. With 6 bases removed from V and 6 bases from J, the gap between germline ends came to 9 bases. This chain's CDR3 is CASSEGGQPQHF. The CDR3 DNA reads as TGTGCCAGTAGCGAGGGAGGTCAGCCCCAGCATTTT.

This sequence joins TRBV19 and TRBJ2-1, with 11 bases identical to TRBD2. The ends lost 5 bases at V and 4 bases at J; junction bases unmatched: 4. The CDR3 extends over 15 amino acids. Germline V gene sequence: CDR1 LNHDA, CDR2 SQIVND (reference sequence). CDR3 sequence: CASSLSGRVYNEQFF. As DNA, the CDR3 is TGTGCCAGTAGTCTTAGCGGGAGGGTTTACAATGAGCAGTTCTTC.

V usage is TRBV19 and J usage is TRBJ1-2; possible D gene TRBD1, 5 bases. The V end lost 5 bases, the J end lost 4 bases, and 11 bases lay between the germline ends. The CDR3 is made up of 13 amino acids. The germline V gene encodes CDR1 LNHDA and CDR2 SQIVND (reference sequence). The CDR3 loop is CASSPRVGYGYTF. DNA of the CDR3: TGTGCCAGTAGTCCCAGGGTAGGCTATGGCTACACCTTC.

The chain combines TRBV19 with TRBJ2-4, with a possible D match to TRBD1 (6 bases). Germline V gene lookup returns CDR1 LNHDA and CDR2 SQIVND (reference sequence). CDR3 length: 18 residues. V was shortened by 4 bases and J by 0 bases, with 19 bases between the two germline ends. This CDR3 is CASSTRGQWNLAKNIQYF. The CDR3 DNA reads TGTGCCAGTAGTACCCGAGGACAGTGGAACTTAGCCAAAAACATTCAGTACTTC.